Shown below are 17 T cell receptor beta chains from a single sample sequenced in a study of glioma-infiltrating T cells after dendritic cell vaccination. The data were produced by immunoSEQ multiplex PCR, yet TCRdb's version contains in-frame clones alone and is incomplete. The sample consists of about 92,000 clones, 65% to 90% of them appearing once. The sequences come from blood, collected before dendritic cell vaccination. These receptors all stem from a human donor with glioblastoma.

The CDR3 nucleotides read TGTGCCTGTCCCGTGGACCGGGACAGGGTTCACGAGCAGTACTTC. Translation gives CACPVDRDRVHEQYF. The chain combines TRBV28 with TRBJ2-7; 9 nucleotides align to TRBD1. Per the germline V gene, CDR1 is MDHEN and CDR2 is SYDVKM. With 11 bases clipped from V and 5 bases from J, the junction kept 16 bases outside the gene matches. This CDR3 spans 15 amino acids.

The V call is TRBV18, the J call TRBJ1-1; D unresolved. V dropped 3 bases and J dropped 3 bases, with 8 bases sitting between them. The CDR3 spans 13 residues. Germline V gene data show CDR1 as KGHSH and CDR2 as LQKENI. The CDR3 DNA sequence: TGTGCCAGCTCACCTAAACCAGACACTGAAGCTTTCTTT. It encodes CASSPKPDTEAFF.

Only a few counts were recorded for this clone. The chain joins TRBV13 to TRBJ1-4; weak D call: TRBD1 (6 bases). The germline V gene encodes CDR1 PRHDT and CDR2 FYEKMQ (reference sequence). V lost 4 bases and J 1 base, leaving 13 bases between the germline ends. CDR3 size: 16 residues. The CDR3 here is CASSSNRERTNEKLFF. DNA of the CDR3: TGTGCCAGCAGCTCAAACAGGGAAAGAACTAATGAAAAACTGTTTTTT.

This chain links TRBV13 with TRBJ2-5; the match to TRBD2 covers 16 bases. The CDR3 runs 18 residues. The V gene's germline CDR1 is PRHDT and CDR2 FYEKMQ (reference sequence). J was trimmed by 2 bases and V by 5 bases; bases with no gene match: 8. The CDR3, as DNA: TGTGCCAGCAGCCGTTATGGGACTAGCGGGGGGGGTCAAGAGACCCAGTACTTC. Translation gives CASSRYGTSGGGQETQYF.

The V and J genes are TRBV6-1 and TRBJ2-6; perhaps TRBD1 as D (5 bases). Per germline, CDR1 MNHNS and CDR2 SASEGT. The CDR3 is 15 amino acids. The V end was cut by 8 bases, the J end by 4 bases, with 15 bases between. The CDR3 reads CASRQSSGGANVLTF. The CDR3 DNA follows: TGTGCCAGCCGCCAAAGTTCAGGGGGGGCCAACGTCCTGACTTTC.

The rearrangement joins TRBV19 to TRBJ2-2; D unresolved. The germline gives CDR1 LNHDA, CDR2 SQIVND (reference sequence). The CDR3 covers 14 residues. V lost 3 bases to trimming and J lost 0 bases, with 5 bases between them. The CDR3 DNA reads TGTGCCAGTAGTATTACTCCGAACACCGGGGAGCTGTTTTTT. It yields the protein CASSITPNTGELFF.

The chain combines TRBV21-1 with TRBJ2-7; TRBD2, the D gene given by the table, was not confirmed from the DNA. TRBV21-1 is recorded as a pseudogene. The CDR3 length is 15 residues. Here the CDR3 DNA reads TGTGCCAGCAGAGGAAGAGAGGCTTTGGTCTACGAGCAGTACTTC. Its protein product is CASRGREALVYEQYF.

CDR3 region: CASSIYGSTDTQYF. For the CDR3, the DNA is TGTGCCAGCAGTATATACGGTAGCACAGATACGCAGTATTTT. The V and J genes are TRBV7-3 and TRBJ2-3; D gene ambiguous. The V gene lost 6 bases and the J gene lost 0 bases, with 10 bases spanning the gap. Germline assignment: CDR1 SGHTA and CDR2 FQGTGA. CDR3 size: 14 residues.

The V and J genes are TRBV7-6 and TRBJ1-3; D is unclear. Germline assignment: CDR1 SGHVS and CDR2 FNYEAQ. This CDR3 contains 13 residues. Trimming shortened V by 6 bases and J by 6 bases, and 12 bases separated the two germline ends. The CDR3 spells CASSFTAVNTIYF. In DNA, the CDR3 is TGTGCCAGCAGTTTTACCGCGGTAAACACCATATATTTT.

This chain connects TRBV27 to TRBJ1-4; a possible D gene is TRBD1 (5 bases). The CDR3 sequence is 14 residues long. Germline V CDR1 and CDR2: MNHEY, SMNVEV (reference sequence). V was cut by 6 bases and J by 4 bases, with 12 bases left in between. CDR3 sequence (DNA): TGTGCCAGCAGGGAAGGGAGGGGTAATGAAAAACTGTTTTTT. It encodes CASREGRGNEKLFF. Complete variable domain (other parts from reference TRBV27 and TRBJ1-4): EAQVTQNPRYLITVTGKKLTVTCSQNMNHEYMSWYRQDPGLGLRQIYYSMNVEVTDKGDVPEGYKVSRKEKRNFPLILESPSPNQTSLYFCASREGRGNEKLFFGSGTQLSVL.

This chain uses TRBV5-8 with TRBJ1-1; D uncertain. Deletions cut 9 bases from V and 4 bases from J, with 13 bases between. Germline CDR1 and CDR2: SGHTS and YDEGEE. This CDR3 has 12 amino acids. The CDR3 DNA reads TGTGCCACCCAAAAATGGGCCACTGAAGCTTTCTTT. It yields the protein CATQKWATEAFF.

The chain has TRBV5-4 and TRBJ2-3; D uncertain. Germline V gene sequence: CDR1 SGHNT, CDR2 YYREEE (reference sequence). This CDR3 is 14 amino acids long. The ends were cut back, 4 bases at V and 1 base at J, with 10 bases in the middle. The CDR3 nucleotides are TGTGCCAGCAGCCATCTGGTAGGCACAGATACGCAGTATTTT. This encodes CASSHLVGTDTQYF. The full variable domain, rest sourced from reference TRBV5-4 and TRBJ2-3, is ETGVTQSPTHLIKTRGQQVTLRCSSQSGHNTVSWYQQALGQGPQFIFQYYREEENGRGNFPPRFSGLQFPNYSSELNVNALELDDSALYLCASSHLVGTDTQYFGPGTRLTVL.

The V gene is TRBV27, the J gene TRBJ2-6; the match to TRBD1 covers 9 bases. The germline V gene encodes CDR1 MNHEY and CDR2 SMNVEV (reference sequence). The CDR3 is made up of 17 amino acids. V shed 8 bases and J 0 bases; nucleotides not matched to a gene: 8. The CDR3 spells CASARGQGLSGANVLTF. CDR3 nucleotide sequence: TGTGCCAGCGCCAGGGGACAGGGACTCTCTGGGGCCAACGTCCTGACTTTC.

The chain employs TRBV19 and TRBJ2-3; no clear D. Germline CDR1 and CDR2: LNHDA and SQIVND (reference sequence). This CDR3 has 11 amino acids. V lost 9 bases and J lost 4, with 8 bases in between. The CDR3 loop reads CASANSDTQYF. The CDR3 DNA reads TGTGCCAGCGCCAACTCAGATACGCAGTATTTT.

This chain connects TRBV6-1 to TRBJ1-2, with D possibly TRBD1 on 5 matching bases. Germline V gene data show CDR1 as MNHNS and CDR2 as SASEGT. The CDR3 loop spans 11 amino acids. Trimming shortened V by 6 bases and J by 4 bases, and 6 bases separated the two germline ends. The CDR3 DNA is TGTGCCAGCAGAGACAGCTATGGCTACACCTTC. Translating gives CASRDSYGYTF.

V gene TRBV7-9 combines with J gene TRBJ2-7; D is unclear. Germline CDR1 is SEHNR and CDR2 is FQNEAQ (reference sequence). Trimming pared 5 bases from V and 0 bases from J, leaving 17 bases between. The CDR3 loop spans 16 amino acids. In DNA, the CDR3 is TGTGCCAGCAGCCTAACGCAGGCCTTGGCCTCCTACGAGCAGTACTTC. The encoded protein is CASSLTQALASYEQYF. The full variable domain, completed using reference TRBV7-9 and TRBJ2-7, is DTGVSQNPRHKITKRGQNVTFRCDPISEHNRLYWYRQTLGQGPEFLTYFQNEAQLEKSRLLSDRFSAERPKGSFSTLEIQRTEQGDSAMYLCASSLTQALASYEQYFGPGTRLTVT.

This chain links TRBV9 with TRBJ2-5, with TRBD1 matching over 8 bases. CDR3 size: 16 residues. Germline V lookup: CDR1 SGDLS, CDR2 YYNGEE. Trimming took 4 bases from V and 3 from J; bases not matched to a gene: 11. The CDR3 DNA follows: TGTGCCAGCAGCCCCCGGGACAGGCTAGAAGAAGAGACCCAGTACTTC. Its protein product is CASSPRDRLEEETQYF.